This T cell receptor beta chain was sequenced during a study of blood T cell repertoires in COVID-19 (dated by TCRdb to 2020 to 2022). In terms of the full investigation: Samples covering the acute and convalescent phases of COVID-19 were provided by collaborators in the United States, Italy and Spain. The prospective study material was composed of cDNA or gDNA derived from T cells, B-cell-depleted T cells, or PBMCs. The dataset comprised deeply sampled blood TCRbeta repertoires from subjects exposed to, actively infected with, or recovered from COVID-19. The repertoires were released in a freely available public database meant as a resource for research on the immune response to SARS-CoV-2. Samples came from the ongoing ImmuneRACE study (first 160 participants) plus 1,254 subjects from 6 global collaborators. Nearly every sample came with metadata listing a de-identified subject ID, COVID-19 status, age in years and sex. HLA class I and class II types, where available, came from metadata supplied by the sample provider rather than from assay-based typing. What the authors observed across the whole study: Clinical and demographic metadata were provided uncurated, with the amount varying by source and participant.

As regards this clone: Its antigen target is currently unknown. No much larger clone is present one base from it, and per-base qualities are unavailable.

The CDR3 contains 16 residues, cysteine and phenylalanine counted. Here the CDR3 DNA is all that survives: 48 bases in frame from base 1. The germline V gene specifies KGHSH as CDR1 and LQKENI as CDR2. The germline V end is reduced by 1 base and the J end by 1 base; junction bases left unmatched: 5. TCRbeta CDR3 regions were amplified from genomic DNA using the immunoSEQ Assay, a bias-controlled multiplex PCR. On the study's bioinformatics: Within the assay, amplification of reference gene primers was used to estimate how many nucleated cells each sample contained. To quantify the absolute abundance of each unique TCRbeta CDR3 rearrangement, sequence reads were collapsed and filtered. For each sample, productive Simpson clonality was calculated as the square root of Simpson's diversity index across productive rearrangements. This is the immuneACCESS table as TCRdb keeps it, with only in-frame sequences that have V and J called. A part of the clones is gone; compared with another copy, unresolved V genes explain less than half, and the rest is unexplained. The V and J calls and the clone size are those of that table, but D and trimming were determined from the DNA. The sample table lists around 100,000 clones, 87% of them with a count of one. The ten largest clones represent approximately 5% of the sample.

One collaborating source in Seattle enrolled patients during active infection and followed them longitudinally through the course of disease. The collaborating institutions used their own protocols to collect whole blood in K2EDTA tubes. For TCRbeta analysis, collaborators shipped samples as frozen whole blood, isolated PBMCs, or DNA extracted from either of those sample types. The chain employs TRBV18 and TRBJ1-1; 8 middle bases align to TRBD1. Sequenced material: peripheral blood. The TCR was taken from a woman between 50 and 59 years old with COVID-19, enrolled during active disease. CDR3 loop: CASSPLGTGRNTEAFF. The DNA is TGTGCCAGCTCACCACTCGGGACAGGCAGGAACACTGAAGCTTTCTTT.